This T cell receptor (beta chain) was obtained from a study of blood T cells in healthy people across ages (dated by TCRdb to between 2014 and 2016). With regard to the full study: Template switching captured roughly one uniquely barcoded TCR beta cDNA molecule per two T cells in model experiments. Age-related changes in TCR beta repertoire diversity were measured in the study by deep sequencing normalized with unique cDNA molecular identifiers. Donors were grouped into four age groups: young (average approximately 16 years), middle-aged (around 39), aged (62) and long-lived (about 89). To avoid experimental bias, donors of different ages were spread randomly across the sequencing lanes. Two additional independent replicas of 1 million unique cDNA reads from the same blood draw were analyzed for two donors (one aged 18 to 30 and one aged 80 or older).

The paper's findings and limits, for the study overall: Since profiling was done on bulk unsorted PBMCs, naive and antigen-experienced compartments could not be conclusively compared. Because donor CMV infection status was unknown, age-related changes in expanded clonotypes were potentially confounded. Estimates of total diversity based on one million sequenced T cells were regarded as lower bounds and as underestimates. Compared with the aged group, the long-lived group had more naive CD4+ T cells, fewer expanded clones and increased TCR diversity, a pattern suggesting age selection. Observed TCR beta diversity per million T cells fell roughly linearly with age, and a significant reduction was already apparent by age around 40. There was a strong correlation between observed TCR beta diversity and the percentage of naive T cells measured by flow cytometry.

After removal of 3 bases from V and 3 bases from J, the junction retains 5 bases not matched to a gene. CDR1 SGDLS and CDR2 YYNGEE are derived from the germline V gene. The CDR3 goes from the cysteine to the phenylalanine over 15 residues. The DNA shown is the 45-base CDR3, in frame from base 1. The sample holds a few counts of this clonotype. The antigen this receptor binds is unknown. Base qualities are missing; no much larger clone stands one base away. Donors were 40 or so systemically healthy Caucasian individuals from Russia aged roughly 6 to 95 years. Each donor gave roughly 11 milliliters of peripheral blood, drawn into EDTA-treated Vacutainer tubes. PBMCs were isolated by Ficoll-Paque density-gradient centrifugation, with at least 7 million obtained per sample. Trizol reagent was used to extract total RNA from the PBMCs, yielding at least 5.5 micrograms per sample. For every donor, an aliquot of PBMCs went through flow cytometry to measure the percentages of naive CD45RAhigh/CD27high T cells.

The method behind the library was 5' RACE. Instrument used: Illumina HiSeq 2500. A second roughly 6 to 11 cycle PCR used a sample-barcoded 5' primer and a J-beta primer mix. A template-switch 5' adaptor carrying 12 random nucleotides introduced a unique molecular identifier onto each TCR beta cDNA molecule. Each sample yielded at least 3 million CDR3-containing paired-end reads. All of the RNA was converted into first-strand cDNA using the Mint cDNA synthesis kit, with a TRBC-specific oligonucleotide serving as the primer. Following uracil-DNA glycosylase treatment, a first 18-cycle PCR with universal primers M1SS and BC2_uni_R was performed on all cDNA. The original methods were these. Each sample was normalized by randomly selecting 1 million high-quality reads, each carrying a distinct molecular identifier. Reads with shared molecular identifiers were discarded instead of being binned into consensus sequences. CDR3 identification, clonotype clustering and error correction used MiTCR with a Q25 quality threshold and the strictest error-elimination algorithm. A nonparametric unseen species model with Euler transformation was used to estimate a lower bound on total TCR beta diversity. TCRdb cleaned the public reads at Q25 with fastp, built clones with MiXCR and kept in-frame beta chains. Rows merge per CDR3 protein into single entries with the most common DNA and genes. The V and J calls shown here were made by TCRdb, not taken from the authors' results. In all, the sample holds hundreds of thousands of distinct CDR3 sequences, and around 45% of those were seen once. The top ten clonotypes cover about 21% of the sample.

The sequencing sample was made of blood. The V gene is TRBV9 and the J gene is TRBJ1-2; 10 of the junction bases match TRBD1. The receptor comes from a man aged 55 to 70 in good health. The encoded CDR3 is CASSGDRGRDYGYTF. In nucleotide form, the sequence is TGTGCCAGCAGCGGAGACAGGGGGCGCGACTATGGCTACACCTTC.